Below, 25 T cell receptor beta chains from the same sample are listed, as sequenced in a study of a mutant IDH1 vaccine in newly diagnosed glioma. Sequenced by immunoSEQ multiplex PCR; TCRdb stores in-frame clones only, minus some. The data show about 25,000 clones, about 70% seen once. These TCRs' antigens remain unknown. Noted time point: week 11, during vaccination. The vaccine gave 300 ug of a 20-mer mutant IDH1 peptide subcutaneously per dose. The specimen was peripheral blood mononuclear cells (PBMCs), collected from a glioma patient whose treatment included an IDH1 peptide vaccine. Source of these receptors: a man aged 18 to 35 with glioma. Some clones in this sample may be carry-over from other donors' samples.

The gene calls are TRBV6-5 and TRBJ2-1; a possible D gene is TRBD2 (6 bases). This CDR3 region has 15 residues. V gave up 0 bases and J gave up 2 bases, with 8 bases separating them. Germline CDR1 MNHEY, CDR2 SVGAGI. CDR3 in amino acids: CASSYSGTAYNEQFF. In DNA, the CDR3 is TGTGCCAGCAGTTACTCCGGGACTGCCTACAATGAGCAGTTCTTC.

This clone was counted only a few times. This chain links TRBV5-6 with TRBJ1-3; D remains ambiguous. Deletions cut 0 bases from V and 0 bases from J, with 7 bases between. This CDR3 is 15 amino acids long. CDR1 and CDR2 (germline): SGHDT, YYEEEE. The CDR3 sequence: CASSLGGNSGNTIYF. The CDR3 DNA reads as TGTGCCAGCAGCTTGGGAGGGAACTCTGGAAACACCATATATTTT. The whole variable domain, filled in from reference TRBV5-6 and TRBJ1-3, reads DAGVTQSPTHLIKTRGQQVTLRCSPKSGHDTVSWYQQALGQGPQFIFQYYEEEERQRGNFPDRFSGHQFPNYSSELNVNALLLGDSALYLCASSLGGNSGNTIYFGEGSWLTVV.

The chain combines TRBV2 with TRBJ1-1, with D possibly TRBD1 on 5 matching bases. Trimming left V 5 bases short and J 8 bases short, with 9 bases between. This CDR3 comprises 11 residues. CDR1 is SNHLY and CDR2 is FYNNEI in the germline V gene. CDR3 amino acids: CASSSRTEAFF. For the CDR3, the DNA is TGTGCCAGCAGTTCAAGGACAGAAGCTTTCTTT.

DNA of the CDR3: TGCGCCAGCAGCCAAGCTGAGCAGGCCTACGAGCAGTACTTC. It specifies CASSQAEQAYEQYF. The genes are TRBV4-1 and TRBJ2-7; D gene unclear. CDR1 and CDR2 (germline): MGHRA, YSYEKL. CDR3 length equals 14 residues. V lost 1 base, J lost 2 bases, and 9 bases lay in between.

The CDR3 spells CASSVAQGPYEQYF. The CDR3 region has the DNA TGTGCCAGCAGCGTAGCCCAGGGACCCTACGAGCAGTACTTC. The V gene is TRBV9, the J gene TRBJ2-7, with D perhaps assigned TRBD1 or TRBD2 (5 bases each). V was pared by 0 bases and J by 2 bases, with 9 bases between. Germline V gives CDR1 SGDLS, CDR2 YYNGEE. This CDR3 is 14 amino acids long.

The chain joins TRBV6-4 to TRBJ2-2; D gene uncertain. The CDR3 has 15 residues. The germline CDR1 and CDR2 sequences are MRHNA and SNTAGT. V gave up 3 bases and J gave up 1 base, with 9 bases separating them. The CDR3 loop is CASSEVAENTGELFF. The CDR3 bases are TGTGCCAGCAGTGAAGTAGCAGAGAACACCGGGGAGCTGTTTTTT.

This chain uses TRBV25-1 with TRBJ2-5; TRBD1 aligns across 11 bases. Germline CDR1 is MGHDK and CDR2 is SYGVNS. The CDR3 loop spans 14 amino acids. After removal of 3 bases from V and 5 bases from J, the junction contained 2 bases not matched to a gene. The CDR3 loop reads CASSDGQGAETQYF. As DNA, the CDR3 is TGTGCCAGCAGTGATGGACAGGGGGCCGAGACCCAGTACTTC. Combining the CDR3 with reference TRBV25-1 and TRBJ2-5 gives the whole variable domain EADIYQTPRYLVIGTGKKITLECSQTMGHDKMYWYQQDPGMELHLIHYSYGVNSTEKGDLSSESTVSRIRTEHFPLTLESARPSHTSQYLCASSDGQGAETQYFGPGTRLLVL.

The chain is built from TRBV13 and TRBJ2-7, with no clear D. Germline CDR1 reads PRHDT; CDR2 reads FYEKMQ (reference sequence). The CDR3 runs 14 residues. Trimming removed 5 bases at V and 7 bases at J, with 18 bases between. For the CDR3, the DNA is TGTGCCAGCAGCAAGCTTGCATCCTCCGGGGAGCAGTACTTC. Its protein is CASSKLASSGEQYF.

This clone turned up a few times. CDR3 DNA: TGTGCCAGCAGCCAGGCTGTCTGGACGAACACTGAAGCTTTCTTT. This translates into CASSQAVWTNTEAFF. The genes are TRBV14 and TRBJ1-1, with unresolved D. CDR3 size: 15 residues. Germline V CDR1 and CDR2: SGHDN, FVKESK. V gave up 3 bases and J gave up 1 base, with 12 bases separating them.

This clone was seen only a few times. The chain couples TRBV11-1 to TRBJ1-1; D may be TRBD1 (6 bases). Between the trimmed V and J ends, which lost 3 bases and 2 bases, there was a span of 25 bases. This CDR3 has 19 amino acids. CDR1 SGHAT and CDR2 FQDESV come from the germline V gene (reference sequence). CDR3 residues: CASSFSVEPRGPGNTEAFF. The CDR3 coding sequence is TGTGCCAGCAGCTTTTCTGTTGAGCCACGGGGGCCGGGAAACACTGAAGCTTTCTTT.

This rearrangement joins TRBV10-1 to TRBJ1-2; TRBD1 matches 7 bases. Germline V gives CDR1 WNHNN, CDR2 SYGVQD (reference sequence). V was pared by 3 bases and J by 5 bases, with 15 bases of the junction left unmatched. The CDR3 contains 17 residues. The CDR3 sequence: CASSDYRGSSLSYGYTF. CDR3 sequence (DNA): TGCGCCAGCAGTGATTACAGGGGATCGAGTCTTTCTTATGGCTACACCTTC.

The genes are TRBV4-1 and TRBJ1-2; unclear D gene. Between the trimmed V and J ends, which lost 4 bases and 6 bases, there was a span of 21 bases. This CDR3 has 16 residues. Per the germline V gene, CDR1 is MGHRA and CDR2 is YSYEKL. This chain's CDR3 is CASSLTPGRSGDGYTF. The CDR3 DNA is TGCGCCAGCAGCCTCACTCCTGGACGGTCCGGGGATGGCTACACCTTC.

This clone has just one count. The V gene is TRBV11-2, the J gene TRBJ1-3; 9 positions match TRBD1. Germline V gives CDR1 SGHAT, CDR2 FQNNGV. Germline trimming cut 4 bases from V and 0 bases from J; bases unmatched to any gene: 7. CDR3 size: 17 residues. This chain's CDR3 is CASSWGTGPHSGNTIYF. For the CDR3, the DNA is TGTGCCAGCAGCTGGGGGACAGGGCCCCACTCTGGAAACACCATATATTTT.

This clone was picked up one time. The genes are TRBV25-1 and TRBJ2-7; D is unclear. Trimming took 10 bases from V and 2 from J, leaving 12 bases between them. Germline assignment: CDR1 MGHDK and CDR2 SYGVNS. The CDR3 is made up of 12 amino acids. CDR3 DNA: TGTGCCACCGTGACGCCTACCTACGAGCAGTACTTC. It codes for CATVTPTYEQYF.

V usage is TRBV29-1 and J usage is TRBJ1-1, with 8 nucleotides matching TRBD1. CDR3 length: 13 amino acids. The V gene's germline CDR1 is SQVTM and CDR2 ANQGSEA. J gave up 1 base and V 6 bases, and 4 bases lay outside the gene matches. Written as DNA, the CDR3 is TGCAGCGTGCTGGACAGGGCGAACACTGAAGCTTTCTTT. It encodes CSVLDRANTEAFF.

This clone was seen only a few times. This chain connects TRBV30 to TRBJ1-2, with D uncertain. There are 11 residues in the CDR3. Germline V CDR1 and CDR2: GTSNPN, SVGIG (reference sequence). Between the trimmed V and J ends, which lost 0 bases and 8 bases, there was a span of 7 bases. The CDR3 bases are TGTGCCTGGAGTGTACGGGTGGGCTACACCTTC. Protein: CAWSVRVGYTF. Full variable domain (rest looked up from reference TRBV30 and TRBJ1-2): SQTIHQWPATLVQPVGSPLSLECTVEGTSNPNLYWYRQAAGRGLQLLFYSVGIGQISSEVPQNLSASRPQDRQFILSSKKLLLSDSGFYLCAWSVRVGYTFGSGTRLTVV.

CDR3 amino acids: CAWSKTAIFTDTQYF. The CDR3 coding sequence is TGTGCCTGGAGTAAGACAGCCATCTTCACAGATACGCAGTATTTT. The V gene is TRBV30, the J gene TRBJ2-3, with a tentative D call TRBD1 (5 bases). The CDR3 covers 15 residues. Germline assignment: CDR1 GTSNPN and CDR2 SVGIG (reference sequence). The germline V and J ends were trimmed by 2 bases and 2 bases, with 14 bases remaining between them. Full variable domain (outside the CDR3, taken from reference TRBV30 and TRBJ2-3): SQTIHQWPATLVQPVGSPLSLECTVEGTSNPNLYWYRQAAGRGLQLLFYSVGIGQISSEVPQNLSASRPQDRQFILSSKKLLLSDSGFYLCAWSKTAIFTDTQYFGPGTRLTVL.

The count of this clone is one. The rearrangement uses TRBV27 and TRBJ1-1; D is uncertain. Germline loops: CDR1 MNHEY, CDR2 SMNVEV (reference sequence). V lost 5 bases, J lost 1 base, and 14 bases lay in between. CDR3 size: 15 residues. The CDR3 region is CASSPPRDKNTEAFF. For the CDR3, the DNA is TGTGCCAGCAGTCCGCCCCGAGACAAGAACACTGAAGCTTTCTTT.

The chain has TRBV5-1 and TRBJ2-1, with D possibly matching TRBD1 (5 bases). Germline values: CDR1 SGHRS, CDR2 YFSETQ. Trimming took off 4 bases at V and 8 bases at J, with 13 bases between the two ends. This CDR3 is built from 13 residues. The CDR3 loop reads CASSQGHGDEQFF. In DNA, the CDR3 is TGCGCCAGCAGCCAGGGTCATGGCGATGAGCAGTTCTTC.

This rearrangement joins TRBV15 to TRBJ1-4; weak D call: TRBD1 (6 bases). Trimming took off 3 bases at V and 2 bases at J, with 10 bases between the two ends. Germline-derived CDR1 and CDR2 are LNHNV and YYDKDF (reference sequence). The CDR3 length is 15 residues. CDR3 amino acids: CATSRWDKTNEKLFF. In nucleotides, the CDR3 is TGTGCCACCAGCAGGTGGGACAAGACTAATGAAAAACTGTTTTTT.

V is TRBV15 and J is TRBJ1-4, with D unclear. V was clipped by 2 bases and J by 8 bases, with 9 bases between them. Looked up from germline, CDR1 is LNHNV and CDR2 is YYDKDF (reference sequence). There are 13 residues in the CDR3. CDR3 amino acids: CATSRNLKEKLFF. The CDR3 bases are TGTGCCACCAGCAGAAATTTAAAGGAAAAACTGTTTTTT.

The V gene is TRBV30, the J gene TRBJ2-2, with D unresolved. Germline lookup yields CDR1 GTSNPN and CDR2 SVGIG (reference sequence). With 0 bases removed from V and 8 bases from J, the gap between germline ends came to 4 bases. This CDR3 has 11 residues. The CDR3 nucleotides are TGTGCCTGGAGTGTACAGGGGGAGCTGTTTTTT. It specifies CAWSVQGELFF.

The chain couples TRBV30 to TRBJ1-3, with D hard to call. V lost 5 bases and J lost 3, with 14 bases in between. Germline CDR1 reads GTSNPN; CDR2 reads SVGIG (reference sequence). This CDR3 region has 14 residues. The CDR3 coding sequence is TGTGCCTGGGGTAGACGGTTCCTTGGAAACACCATATATTTT. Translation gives CAWGRRFLGNTIYF.

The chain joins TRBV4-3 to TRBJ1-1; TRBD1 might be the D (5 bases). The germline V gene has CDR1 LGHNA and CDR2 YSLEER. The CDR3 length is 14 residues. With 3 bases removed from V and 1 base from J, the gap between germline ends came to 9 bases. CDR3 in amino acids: CASSQTTANTEAFF. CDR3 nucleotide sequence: TGCGCCAGCAGCCAGACGACAGCGAACACTGAAGCTTTCTTT.

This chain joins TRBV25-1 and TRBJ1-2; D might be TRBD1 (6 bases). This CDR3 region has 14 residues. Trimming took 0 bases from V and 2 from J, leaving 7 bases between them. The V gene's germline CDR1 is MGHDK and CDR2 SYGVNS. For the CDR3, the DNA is TGTGCCAGCAGTGAATATAGGGGGAACTATGGCTACACCTTC. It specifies CASSEYRGNYGYTF.